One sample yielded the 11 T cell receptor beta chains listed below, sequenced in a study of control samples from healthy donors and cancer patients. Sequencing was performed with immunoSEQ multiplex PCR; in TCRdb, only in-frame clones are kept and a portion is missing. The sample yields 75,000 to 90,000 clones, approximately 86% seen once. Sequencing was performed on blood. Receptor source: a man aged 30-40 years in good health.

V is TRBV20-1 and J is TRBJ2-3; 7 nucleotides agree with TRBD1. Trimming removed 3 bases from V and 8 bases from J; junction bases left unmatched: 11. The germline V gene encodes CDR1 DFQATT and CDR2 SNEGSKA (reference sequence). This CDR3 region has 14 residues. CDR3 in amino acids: CSASNPTGALTQYF. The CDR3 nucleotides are TGCAGTGCTAGTAATCCCACAGGGGCCCTTACGCAGTATTTT.

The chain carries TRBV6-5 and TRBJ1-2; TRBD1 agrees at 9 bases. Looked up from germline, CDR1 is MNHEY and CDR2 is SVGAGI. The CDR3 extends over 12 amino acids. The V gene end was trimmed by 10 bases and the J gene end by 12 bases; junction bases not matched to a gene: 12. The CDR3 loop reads CATTGQGGGNTF. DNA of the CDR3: TGTGCCACCACGGGACAGGGAGGGGGGAACACCTTC.

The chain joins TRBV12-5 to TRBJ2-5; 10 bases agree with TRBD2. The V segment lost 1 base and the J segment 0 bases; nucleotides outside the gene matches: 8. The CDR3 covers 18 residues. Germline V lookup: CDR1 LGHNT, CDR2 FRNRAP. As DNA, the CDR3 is TGTGCTAGTGGTTTGGAGCTAGCGGGGGCAAAGTACCAAGAGACCCAGTACTTC. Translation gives CASGLELAGAKYQETQYF.

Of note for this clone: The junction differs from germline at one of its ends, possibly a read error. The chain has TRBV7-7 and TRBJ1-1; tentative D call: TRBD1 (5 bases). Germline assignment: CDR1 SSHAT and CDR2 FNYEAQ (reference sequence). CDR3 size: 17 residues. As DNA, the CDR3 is TGTGCTAGCAGCCTAGAAAGCCAGAGGGGCGCCCACACTGAAGCTTTCTTT. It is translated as CASSLESQRGAHTEAFF.

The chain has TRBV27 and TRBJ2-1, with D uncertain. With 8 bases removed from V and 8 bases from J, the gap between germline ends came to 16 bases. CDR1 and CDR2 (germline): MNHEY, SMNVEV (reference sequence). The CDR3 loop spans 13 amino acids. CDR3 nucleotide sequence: TGTGCCAGCCGAGAGGATCGCCGGGATGAGCAGTTCTTC. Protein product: CASREDRRDEQFF.

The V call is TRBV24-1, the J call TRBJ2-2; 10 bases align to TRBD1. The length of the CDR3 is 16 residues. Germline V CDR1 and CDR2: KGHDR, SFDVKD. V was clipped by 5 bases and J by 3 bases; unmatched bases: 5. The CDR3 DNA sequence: TGTGCCACCAGTGGGGGACAGGGGTCGGACACCGGGGAGCTGTTTTTT. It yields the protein CATSGGQGSDTGELFF.

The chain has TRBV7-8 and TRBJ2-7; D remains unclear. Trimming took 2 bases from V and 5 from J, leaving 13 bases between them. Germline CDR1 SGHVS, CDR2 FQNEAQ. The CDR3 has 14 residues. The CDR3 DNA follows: TGTGCCAGCAGCTTATTGGGCTCAGGAAACGAGCAGTACGTC. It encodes CASSLLGSGNEQYV.

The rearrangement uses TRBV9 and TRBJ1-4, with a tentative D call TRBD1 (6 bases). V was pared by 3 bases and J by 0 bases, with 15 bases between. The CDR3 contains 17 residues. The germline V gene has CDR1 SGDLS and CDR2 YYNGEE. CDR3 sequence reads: CASSAHREEATNEKLFF. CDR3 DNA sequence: TGTGCCAGCAGCGCCCACAGGGAAGAGGCAACTAATGAAAAACTGTTTTTT. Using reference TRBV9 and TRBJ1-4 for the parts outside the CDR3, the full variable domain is DSGVTQTPKHLITATGQRVTLRCSPRSGDLSVYWYQQSLDQGLQFLIQYYNGEERAKGNILERFSAQQFPDLHSELNLSSLELGDSALYFCASSAHREEATNEKLFFGSGTQLSVL.

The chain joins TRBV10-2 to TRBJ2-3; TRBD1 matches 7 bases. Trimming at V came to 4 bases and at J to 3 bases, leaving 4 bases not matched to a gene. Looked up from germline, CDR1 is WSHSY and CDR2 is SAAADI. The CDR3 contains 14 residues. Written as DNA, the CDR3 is TGCGCCAGCAGTGCGGCAGGGGGTACAGATACGCAGTATTTT. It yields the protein CASSAAGGTDTQYF.

CDR3 amino acids: CASSLAKGRRDEQYF. In nucleotides, the CDR3 is TGTGCCAGCAGCTTAGCGAAGGGCCGAAGGGACGAGCAGTACTTC. The chain links TRBV7-2 to TRBJ2-7; D is undetermined. This CDR3 spans 15 amino acids. Germline CDR1 SGHTA, CDR2 FQGNSA. With 0 bases removed from V and 5 bases from J, the gap between germline ends came to 14 bases.

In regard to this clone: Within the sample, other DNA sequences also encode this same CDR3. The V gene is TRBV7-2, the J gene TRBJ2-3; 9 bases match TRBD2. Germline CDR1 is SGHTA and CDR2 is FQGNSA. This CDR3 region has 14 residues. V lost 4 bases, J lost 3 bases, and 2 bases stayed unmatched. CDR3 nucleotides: TGTGCCAGCAGCTCCGGACTAGCGACAGATACGCAGTATTTT. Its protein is CASSSGLATDTQYF.